This T cell receptor (beta chain) was profiled in a study of low-dose radiotherapy and immunotherapy resistance in tumors. On the study more broadly: Cohort 1 was given 0.5 Gy fractions every 2 weeks, 6.5 Gy in total. Every day for four cycles from cycle 1 day 1, patients took 300 mg of oral aspirin.

First-strand cDNA used TRAV- and TRBV-specific primers, covering alpha and beta chains. The TCRs were subjected to amplification over approximately 20 PCR cycles employing a constant-region primer in conjunction with a V-primer adapter. MiXCR, run by TCRdb on the reads, gives a single entry per CDR3 protein. The sample contains several thousand distinct CDR3 sequences, about 72% of which appear only once. The germline gives CDR1 MDHEN, CDR2 SYDVKM. CDR3 length equals 15 residues. V lost 6 bases to trimming and J lost 2 bases, with 15 bases between them. Administered to the donors were nivolumab, ipilimumab, aspirin, low-dose cyclophosphamide and low-dose radiotherapy. The table lists this clonotype with a few counts.

This TCR was recovered from a human donor with advanced metastatic prostate, ovarian, gallbladder or colorectal cancer (not recorded which). This table probably holds off-target reads from a library built for another chain. The chain uses TRBV28 and TRBJ2-3; D possibly corresponds to TRBD2 (5 bases). The DNA of the CDR3 is TGTGCCAGCAGCTTAAAAAGCGGCTTCACAGATACGCAGTATTTT. Its protein product is CASSLKSGFTDTQYF.